The 7 T cell receptor beta chains given below trace back to one sample, sequenced in a study of blood T cell repertoires in COVID-19. Libraries were prepared by immunoSEQ multiplex PCR; TCRdb keeps only in-frame clonotypes and omits some of them. The sample lists roughly 150,000 clones, roughly 93% occurring once. Sequencing input: peripheral blood. All receptors derive from a man younger than 35 with COVID-19, enrolled during active disease.

A single count supports this clone. The chain has TRBV6-5 and TRBJ2-2, with D possibly TRBD1 on 5 matching bases. The CDR3 is 12 residues long. V was clipped by 6 bases and J by 5 bases, with 7 bases between them. The germline V gene has CDR1 MNHEY and CDR2 SVGAGI. In DNA form, the CDR3 reads TGTGCCAGCAGACAGGCGACCGGGGAGCTGTTTTTT. Protein: CASRQATGELFF.

The V and J genes are TRBV11-3 and TRBJ2-3, with D possibly TRBD1 on 7 matching bases. Germline CDR1 and CDR2: SGHNT and YENEEA. V lost 3 bases to trimming and J lost 8 bases, with 12 bases between them. This CDR3 has 13 residues. The CDR3, as DNA: TGTGCCAGCAGCTTCGGGCAGGGGGGTACGCAGTATTTT. It yields the protein CASSFGQGGTQYF.

This clone has a single count. The rearrangement links TRBV10-3 to TRBJ2-2; 7 bases are a match to TRBD2. The CDR3 spans 15 residues. V was pared by 10 bases and J by 1 base, with 9 bases of the junction left unmatched. Germline V gene lookup returns CDR1 ENHRY and CDR2 SYGVKD. The CDR3 DNA reads as TGTGCCACCCAACTTAGCGGGCAGAACACCGGGGAGCTGTTTTTT. Residues: CATQLSGQNTGELFF.

The chain joins TRBV5-6 to TRBJ2-5, with D possibly matching TRBD1 (6 bases). CDR3 length: 12 residues. Trimming stripped 2 bases from V and 5 bases from J, with 7 bases between. Germline CDR1 reads SGHDT; CDR2 reads YYEEEE. The CDR3: CASSFRGETQYF. CDR3 bases: TGTGCCAGCAGCTTTAGGGGGGAGACCCAGTACTTC.

V usage is TRBV21-1 and J usage is TRBJ1-5. TRBV21-1 is labeled a pseudogene. The CDR3 has 14 amino acids. The CDR3 region has the DNA TGTGCCAGCAGCCGGGGGGGACGGAATCAGCCCCAGCATTTT. Its translation is CASSRGGRNQPQHF.

V is TRBV5-1 and J is TRBJ1-5; D remains ambiguous. CDR1 SGHRS and CDR2 YFSETQ come from the germline V gene. Trimming stripped 5 bases from V and 5 bases from J, with 8 bases between. The CDR3 length is 12 residues. The CDR3 is CASSSQDQPQHF. The CDR3 DNA sequence: TGCGCCAGCAGTTCCCAGGATCAGCCCCAGCATTTT. The full variable domain, its missing parts supplied by reference TRBV5-1 and TRBJ1-5, is KAGVTQTPRYLIKTRGQQVTLSCSPISGHRSVSWYQQTPGQGLQFLFEYFSETQRNKGNFPGRFSGRQFSNSRSEMNVSTLELGDSALYLCASSSQDQPQHFGDGTRLSIL.

V gene TRBV11-1 combines with J gene TRBJ2-5; 10 bases match TRBD1. The J segment lost 3 bases and the V segment lost 2 bases, leaving 3 bases of the junction unmatched. Germline CDR1 SGHAT, CDR2 FQDESV (reference sequence). The CDR3 sequence is 15 residues long. The CDR3 loop reads CASSLSTGGKETQYF. In DNA, the CDR3 is TGTGCCAGCAGCTTATCGACAGGGGGCAAAGAGACCCAGTACTTC.